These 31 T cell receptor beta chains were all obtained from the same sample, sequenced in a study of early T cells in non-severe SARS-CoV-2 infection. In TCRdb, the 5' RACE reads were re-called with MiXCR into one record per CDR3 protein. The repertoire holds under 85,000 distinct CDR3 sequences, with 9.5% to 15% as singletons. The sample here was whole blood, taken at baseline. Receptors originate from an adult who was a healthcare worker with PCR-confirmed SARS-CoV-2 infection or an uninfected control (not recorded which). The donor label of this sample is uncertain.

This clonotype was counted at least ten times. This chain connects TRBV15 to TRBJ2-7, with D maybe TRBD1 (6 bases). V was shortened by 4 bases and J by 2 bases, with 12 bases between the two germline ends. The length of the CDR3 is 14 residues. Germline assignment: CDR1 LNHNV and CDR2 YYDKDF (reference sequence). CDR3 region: CATSTQGKPYEQYF. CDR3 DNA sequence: TGTGCCACCAGCACTCAGGGGAAACCCTACGAGCAGTACTTC. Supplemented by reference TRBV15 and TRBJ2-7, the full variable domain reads DAMVIQNPRYQVTQFGKPVTLSCSQTLNHNVMYWYQQKSSQAPKLLFHYYDKDFNNEADTPDNFQSRRPNTSFCFLDIRSPGLGDTAMYLCATSTQGKPYEQYFGPGTRLTVT.

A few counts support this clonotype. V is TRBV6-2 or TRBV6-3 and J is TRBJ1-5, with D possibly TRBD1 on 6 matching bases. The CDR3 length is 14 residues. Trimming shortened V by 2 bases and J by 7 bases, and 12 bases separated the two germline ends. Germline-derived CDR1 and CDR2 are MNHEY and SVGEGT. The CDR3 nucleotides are TGTGCCAGCAGTTACCCACAGGGAGGGCAGCCCCAGCATTTT. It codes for CASSYPQGGQPQHF.

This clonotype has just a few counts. The CDR3 loop reads CASRALGYGYTF. DNA of the CDR3: TGCGCCAGCCGGGCGTTAGGGTATGGCTACACCTTC. This chain joins TRBV4-1 and TRBJ1-2; D not resolved. The CDR3 consists of 12 residues. Trimming shortened V by 8 bases and J by 5 bases, and 12 bases separated the two germline ends. The germline V gene has CDR1 MGHRA and CDR2 YSYEKL.

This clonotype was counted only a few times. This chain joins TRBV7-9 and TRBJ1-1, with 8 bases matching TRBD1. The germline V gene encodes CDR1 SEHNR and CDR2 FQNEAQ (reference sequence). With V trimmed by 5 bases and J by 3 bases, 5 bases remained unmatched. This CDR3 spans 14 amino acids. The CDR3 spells CASSPQGAYTEAFF. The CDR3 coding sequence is TGTGCCAGCAGCCCCCAGGGGGCCTACACTGAAGCTTTCTTT.

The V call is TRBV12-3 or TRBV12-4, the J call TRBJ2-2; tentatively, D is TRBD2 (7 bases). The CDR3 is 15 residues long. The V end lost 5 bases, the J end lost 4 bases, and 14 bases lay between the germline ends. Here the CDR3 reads CASSPGGASTGELFF. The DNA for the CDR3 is TGTGCCAGCAGTCCTGGGGGGGCGAGCACCGGGGAGCTGTTTTTT.

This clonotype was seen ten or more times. The CDR3 region has the DNA TGCGCCAGCAGCCACCCGGGACAGGCCAGACTAGCGGGGGTTGCAGATACGCAGTATTTT. Protein: CASSHPGQARLAGVADTQYF. The chain joins TRBV4-3 to TRBJ2-3, with 12 bases fitting TRBD2. V dropped 3 bases and J dropped 4; count of bases not matched to a gene: 17. The length of the CDR3 is 20 residues. Germline loops: CDR1 LGHNA, CDR2 YSLEER.

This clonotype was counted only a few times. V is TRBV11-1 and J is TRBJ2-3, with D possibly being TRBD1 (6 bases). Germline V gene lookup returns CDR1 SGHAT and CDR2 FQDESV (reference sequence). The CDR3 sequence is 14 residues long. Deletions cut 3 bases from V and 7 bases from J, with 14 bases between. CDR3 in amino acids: CASSFRDTPNTQYF. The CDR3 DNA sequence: TGTGCCAGCAGCTTTCGGGACACGCCAAATACGCAGTATTTT.

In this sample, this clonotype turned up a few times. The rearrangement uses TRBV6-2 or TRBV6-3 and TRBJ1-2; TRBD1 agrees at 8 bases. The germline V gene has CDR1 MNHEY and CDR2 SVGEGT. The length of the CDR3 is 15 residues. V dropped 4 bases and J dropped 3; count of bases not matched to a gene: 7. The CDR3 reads CASSLTRGRDYGYTF. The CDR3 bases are TGTGCCAGCAGTTTAACCAGGGGGCGAGACTATGGCTACACCTTC.

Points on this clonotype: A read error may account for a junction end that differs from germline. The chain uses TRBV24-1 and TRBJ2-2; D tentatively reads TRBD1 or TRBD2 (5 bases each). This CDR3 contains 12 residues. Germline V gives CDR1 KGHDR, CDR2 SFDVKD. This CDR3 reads CATSEDTGVLFF. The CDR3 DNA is TGTGCCACCAGTGAGGACACCGGGGTGCTGTTTTTT.

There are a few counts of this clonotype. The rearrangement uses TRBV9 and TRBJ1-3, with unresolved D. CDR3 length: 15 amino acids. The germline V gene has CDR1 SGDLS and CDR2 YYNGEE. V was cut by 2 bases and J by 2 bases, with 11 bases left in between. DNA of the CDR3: TGTGCCAGCAGCGTCAGCGACGAAACTGGAAACACCATATATTTT. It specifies CASSVSDETGNTIYF. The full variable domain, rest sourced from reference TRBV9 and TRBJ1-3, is DSGVTQTPKHLITATGQRVTLRCSPRSGDLSVYWYQQSLDQGLQFLIQYYNGEERAKGNILERFSAQQFPDLHSELNLSSLELGDSALYFCASSVSDETGNTIYFGEGSWLTVV.

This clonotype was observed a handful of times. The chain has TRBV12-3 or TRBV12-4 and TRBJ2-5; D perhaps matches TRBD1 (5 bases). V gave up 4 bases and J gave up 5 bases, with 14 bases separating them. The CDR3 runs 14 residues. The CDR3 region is CASSWSGSLETQYF. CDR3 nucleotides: TGTGCCAGCAGTTGGTCAGGGTCATTGGAGACCCAGTACTTC.

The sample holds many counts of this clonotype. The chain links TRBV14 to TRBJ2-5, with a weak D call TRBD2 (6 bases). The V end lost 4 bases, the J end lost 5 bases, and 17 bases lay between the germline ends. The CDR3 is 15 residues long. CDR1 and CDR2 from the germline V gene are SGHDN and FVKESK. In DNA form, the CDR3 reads TGTGCCAGCAGCCTACGGGGACTCCGCGAGGAGACCCAGTACTTC. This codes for CASSLRGLREETQYF.

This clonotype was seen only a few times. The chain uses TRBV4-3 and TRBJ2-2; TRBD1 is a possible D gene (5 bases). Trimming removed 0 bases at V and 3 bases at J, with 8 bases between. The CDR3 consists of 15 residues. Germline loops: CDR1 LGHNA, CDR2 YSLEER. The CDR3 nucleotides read TGCGCCAGCAGCCAAGAACCAGGGCACACCGGGGAGCTGTTTTTT. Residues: CASSQEPGHTGELFF.

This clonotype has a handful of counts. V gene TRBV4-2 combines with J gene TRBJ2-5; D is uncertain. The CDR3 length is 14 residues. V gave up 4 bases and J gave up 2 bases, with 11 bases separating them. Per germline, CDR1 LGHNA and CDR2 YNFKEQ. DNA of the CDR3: TGTGCCAGCAGCCGCCAGCTAGAACAAGAGACCCAGTACTTC. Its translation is CASSRQLEQETQYF.

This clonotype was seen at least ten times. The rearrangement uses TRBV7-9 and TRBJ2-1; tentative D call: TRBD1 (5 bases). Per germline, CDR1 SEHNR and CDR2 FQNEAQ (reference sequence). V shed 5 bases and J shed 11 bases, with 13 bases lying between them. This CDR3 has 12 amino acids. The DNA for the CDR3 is TGTGCCAGCAGCCCCGCAGGGCCTAAGCAGTTCTTC. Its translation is CASSPAGPKQFF.

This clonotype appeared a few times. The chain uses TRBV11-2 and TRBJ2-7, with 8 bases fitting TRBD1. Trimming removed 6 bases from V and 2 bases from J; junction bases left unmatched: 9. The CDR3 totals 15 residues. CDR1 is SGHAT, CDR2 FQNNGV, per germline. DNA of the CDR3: TGTGCCAGCAGAACTGTCAGGGGGCCGACCTACGAGCAGTACTTC. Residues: CASRTVRGPTYEQYF.

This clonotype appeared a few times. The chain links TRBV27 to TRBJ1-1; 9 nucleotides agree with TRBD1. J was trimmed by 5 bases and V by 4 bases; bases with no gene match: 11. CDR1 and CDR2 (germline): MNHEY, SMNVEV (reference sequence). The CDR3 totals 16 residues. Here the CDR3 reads CASSYLGTGRRTEAFF. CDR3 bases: TGTGCCAGCAGTTACCTGGGGACAGGGAGGAGAACTGAAGCTTTCTTT.

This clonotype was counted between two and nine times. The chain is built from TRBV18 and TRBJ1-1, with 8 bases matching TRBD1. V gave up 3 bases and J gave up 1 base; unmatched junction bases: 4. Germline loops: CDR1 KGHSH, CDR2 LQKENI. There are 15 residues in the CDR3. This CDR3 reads CASSPTGARNTEAFF. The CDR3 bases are TGTGCCAGCTCACCGACAGGGGCGAGGAACACTGAAGCTTTCTTT.

Here the CDR3 DNA reads TGCGCCAGCAGCATGCTCACCGGGGAGCTGTTTTTT. Residues: CASSMLTGELFF. The chain has TRBV5-1 and TRBJ2-2; unclear D gene. CDR1 and CDR2 from the germline V gene are SGHRS and YFSETQ. Trimming took 4 bases from V and 4 from J, leaving 5 bases between them. The CDR3 consists of 12 residues. Drawing the rest from reference TRBV5-1 and TRBJ2-2, the complete variable domain is KAGVTQTPRYLIKTRGQQVTLSCSPISGHRSVSWYQQTPGQGLQFLFEYFSETQRNKGNFPGRFSGRQFSNSRSEMNVSTLELGDSALYLCASSMLTGELFFGEGSRLTVL.

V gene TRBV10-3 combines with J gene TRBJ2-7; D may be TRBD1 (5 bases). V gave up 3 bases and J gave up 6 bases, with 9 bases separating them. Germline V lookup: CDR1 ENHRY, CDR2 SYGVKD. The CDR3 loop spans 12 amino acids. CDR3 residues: CAISDLGVEQYF. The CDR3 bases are TGTGCCATCAGTGATCTAGGGGTCGAGCAGTACTTC.

The CDR3 protein is CAATSENIQYF. The CDR3 DNA reads TGTGCCGCTACCTCAGAAAACATTCAGTACTTC. This rearrangement joins TRBV28 to TRBJ2-4; D is undetermined. CDR1 is MDHEN, CDR2 SYDVKM, per germline. Between the trimmed V and J ends, which lost 11 bases and 5 bases, there was a span of 10 bases. CDR3 length: 11 residues.

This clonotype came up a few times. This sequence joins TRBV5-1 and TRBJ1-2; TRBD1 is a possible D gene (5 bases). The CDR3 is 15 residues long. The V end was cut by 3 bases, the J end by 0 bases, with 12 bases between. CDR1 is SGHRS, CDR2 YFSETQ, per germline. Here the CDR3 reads CASSSSPTANYGYTF. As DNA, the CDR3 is TGCGCCAGCAGCTCGAGCCCGACAGCTAACTATGGCTACACCTTC.

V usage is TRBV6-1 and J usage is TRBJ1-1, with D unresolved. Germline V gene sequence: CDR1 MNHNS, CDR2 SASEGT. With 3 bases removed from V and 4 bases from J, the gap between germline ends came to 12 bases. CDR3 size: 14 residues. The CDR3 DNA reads TGTGCCAGCAGTGATAAGGGCGGTATCACTGAAGCTTTCTTT. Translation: CASSDKGGITEAFF.

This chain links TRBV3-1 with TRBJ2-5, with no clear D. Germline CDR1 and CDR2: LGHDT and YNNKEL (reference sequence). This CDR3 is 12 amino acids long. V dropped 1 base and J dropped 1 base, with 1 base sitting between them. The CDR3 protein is CASSQVQETQYF. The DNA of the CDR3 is TGTGCCAGCAGCCAAGTCCAAGAGACCCAGTACTTC.

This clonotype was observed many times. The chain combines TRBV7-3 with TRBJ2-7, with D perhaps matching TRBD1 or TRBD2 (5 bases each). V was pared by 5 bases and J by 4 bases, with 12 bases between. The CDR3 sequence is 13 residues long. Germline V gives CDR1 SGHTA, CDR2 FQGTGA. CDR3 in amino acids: CASSAGAGYEQYF. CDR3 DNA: TGTGCCAGCAGCGCCGGGGCAGGGTACGAGCAGTACTTC. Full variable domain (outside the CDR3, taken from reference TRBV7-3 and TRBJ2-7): GAGVSQTPSNKVTEKGKYVELRCDPISGHTALYWYRQSLGQGPEFLIYFQGTGAADDSGLPNDRFFAVRPEGSVSTLKIQRTERGDSAVYLCASSAGAGYEQYFGPGTRLTVT.

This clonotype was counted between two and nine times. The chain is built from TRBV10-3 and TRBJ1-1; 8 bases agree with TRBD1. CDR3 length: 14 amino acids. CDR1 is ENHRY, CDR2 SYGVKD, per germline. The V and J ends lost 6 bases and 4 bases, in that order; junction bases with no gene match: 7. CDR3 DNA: TGTGCCATCAGCGGACAGGGTAAACCCACTGAAGCTTTCTTT. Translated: CAISGQGKPTEAFF.

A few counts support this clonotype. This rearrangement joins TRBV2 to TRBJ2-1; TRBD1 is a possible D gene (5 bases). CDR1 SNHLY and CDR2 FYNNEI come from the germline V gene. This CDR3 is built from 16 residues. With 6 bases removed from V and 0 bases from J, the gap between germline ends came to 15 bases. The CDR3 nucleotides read TGTGCCAGCAGCCTGACAGACCAGAGCTCCTACAATGAGCAGTTCTTC. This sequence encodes CASSLTDQSSYNEQFF.

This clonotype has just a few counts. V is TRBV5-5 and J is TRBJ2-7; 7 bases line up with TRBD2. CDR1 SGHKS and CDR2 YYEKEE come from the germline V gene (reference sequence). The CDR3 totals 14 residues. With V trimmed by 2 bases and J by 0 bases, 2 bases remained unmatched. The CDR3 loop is CASSFGRSSYEQYF. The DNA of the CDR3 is TGTGCCAGCAGCTTCGGGAGGAGCTCCTACGAGCAGTACTTC.

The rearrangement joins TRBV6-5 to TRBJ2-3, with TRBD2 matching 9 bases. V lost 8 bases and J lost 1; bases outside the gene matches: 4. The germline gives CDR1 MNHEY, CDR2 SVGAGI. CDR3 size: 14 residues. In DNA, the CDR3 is TGTGCCAGCGCAGCGGGGGGCCGCACAGATACGCAGTATTTT. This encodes CASAAGGRTDTQYF.

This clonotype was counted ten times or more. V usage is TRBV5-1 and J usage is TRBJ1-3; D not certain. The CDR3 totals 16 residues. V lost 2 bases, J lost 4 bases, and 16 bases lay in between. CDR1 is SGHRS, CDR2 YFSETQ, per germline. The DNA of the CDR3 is TGCGCCAGCAGCTTCCGGTCTGCGGGCTCGGGAAACACCATATATTTT. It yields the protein CASSFRSAGSGNTIYF.

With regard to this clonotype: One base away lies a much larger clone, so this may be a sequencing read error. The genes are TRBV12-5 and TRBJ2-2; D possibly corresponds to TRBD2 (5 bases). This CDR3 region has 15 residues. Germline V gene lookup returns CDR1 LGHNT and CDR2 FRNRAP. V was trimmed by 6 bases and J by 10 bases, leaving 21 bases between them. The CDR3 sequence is CASGGGSVHDEELFF. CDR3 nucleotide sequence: TGTGCTAGTGGCGGAGGCTCAGTACATGACGAGGAGCTGTTTTTT.